This TCR beta chain was identified in a study of beta chain features in type 1 diabetes. The overall study: Researchers looked at roughly 110 million sorted cells across all samples.

This clone showed up just a few times. Its target is not known. In the same sample, other DNA sequences code for this CDR3. Study conclusions and caveats: Naive, central memory and Treg TCRB repertoires appeared more alike in patients than in healthy donors. HLA influence on TCRB rearrangement stayed unresolved here.

The authors reverse transcribed all of the isolated RNA, so sequencing captured expressed TCRB transcripts. Only in-frame clones appear in the TCRdb table, and some are missing; sequencing was by immunoSEQ multiplex PCR. The sample includes about 180,000 clones, 13% of them seen just once. Germline assignment: CDR1 MNHEY and CDR2 SVGAGI. The CDR3 spans 15 residues. After removal of 6 bases from V and 1 base from J, the junction contained 4 bases not matched to a gene. Each sorted population was over 98% pure. The material sequenced was central memory CD4+ T cells from blood. The sequence derives from a woman between 18 and 29 years old in good health. The chain joins TRBV6-5 to TRBJ2-1; 9 positions match TRBD1. The CDR3 loop reads CASSSGTGSYNEQFF. In DNA form, the CDR3 reads TGTGCCAGCAGCTCCGGGACAGGGTCCTACAATGAGCAGTTCTTC.